The rows below give T cell receptor beta chains drawn from one sample of a study of blood T cell repertoires in COVID-19. Only in-frame clones appear in the TCRdb table, and some are missing; sequencing was by immunoSEQ multiplex PCR. The repertoire consists of around 37,000 clones, with 85% to 90% occurring once and the leading ten covering 20% to 30%. Sequencing input: peripheral blood. These receptors were collected from a man aged 55-75 years with active or convalescent COVID-19. Both conserved end residues are part of each CDR3. The order of the fields is J gene, clone size, D gene, V gene, CDR3 DNA, CDR3 protein. The D gene is left open where the match is weak. Clone size is stated in some rows and not others, as once, few, many or a class when expanded.

TRBJ1-2 | - | - | TRBV7-9 | TGTGCCAGCAGCTCCCGGTCCCATGGCTACACCTTC | CASSSRSHGYTF
TRBJ1-5 | - | - | TRBV28 | TGTGCCAGTAAACAGGGAAGTAGCAATCAGCCCCAGCATTTT | CASKQGSSNQPQHF
TRBJ2-1 | - | - | TRBV7-8 | TGTGCCAGCAGCTTAGCACCAACAGGGCCCTCCTACAATGAGCAGTTCTTC | CASSLAPTGPSYNEQFF
TRBJ1-6 | - | TRBD1 | TRBV28 | TGTGCCAGCAGGGAATCCGGGACAGGGAGTTCACCCCTCCACTTT | CASRESGTGSSPLHF
TRBJ2-3 | - | TRBD2 | TRBV3-1/TRBV3-2 | TGTGCCAGCAGCCAAGCCGGGACTATTCGCACAGATACGCAGTATTTT | CASSQAGTIRTDTQYF
TRBJ2-1 | - | TRBD2 | TRBV3-1/TRBV3-2 | TGTGCCAGCAGCCAAGTTTCTGGGGCTAGCGGATACAATGAGCAGTTCTTC | CASSQVSGASGYNEQFF
TRBJ2-1 | once | - | TRBV18 | TGTGCCAGCTCACCACAAATGATTACTAGCATCTACAATGAGCAGTTCTTC | CASSPQMITSIYNEQFF
TRBJ2-7 | - | TRBD1 | TRBV10-2 | TGCGCCAGCAGTGAGGAGGGGGACAGGGGCAGCTACGAGCAGTACTTC | CASSEEGDRGSYEQYF
TRBJ1-5 | - | - | TRBV10-3 | TGTGCCATCAGTGGGGGGCAGGGCGACCAGCCCCAGCATTTT | CAISGGQGDQPQHF
TRBJ1-2 | - | - | TRBV2 | TGTGCCAGCAGAATCTCCCAGGCAAACTATGGCTACACCTTC | CASRISQANYGYTF
TRBJ2-2 | - | TRBD2 | TRBV5-4 | TGTGCCAGCAGCTTGACTAGCGGGATTGTCGACACCGGGGAGCTGTTTTTT | CASSLTSGIVDTGELFF
TRBJ2-2 | once | TRBD2 | TRBV27 | TGTGCCAGCAGTCCAATAGCGGGAACCGGGGAGCTGTTTTTT | CASSPIAGTGELFF
TRBJ2-7 | once | - | TRBV11-2 | TGTGCCAGCAGCTTATTCGCGGGCAGGGGCTACGAGCAGTACTTC | CASSLFAGRGYEQYF
TRBJ2-3 | - | - | TRBV7-2 | TGTGCCAGCAGCCGGGGGTGGGCGCGGACAGATACGCAGTATTTT | CASSRGWARTDTQYF
TRBJ2-2 | - | - | TRBV9 | TGTGCCAGCAGCCCCCGAGTAGCCTCGAACACCGGGGAGCTGTTTTTT | CASSPRVASNTGELFF
TRBJ2-3 | - | TRBD1 | TRBV7-9 | TGTGCCACCCGGGAAGACAGGGGGACAGATACGCAGTATTTT | CATREDRGTDTQYF
TRBJ1-1 | - | - | TRBV11-2 | TGTGCCAGCAGCCGATGGAGCACTGAAGCTTTCTTT | CASSRWSTEAFF
TRBJ1-2 | - | TRBD1 | TRBV19 | TGTGCCAGCCGGACAGGAATGCGTGGCTACACCTTC | CASRTGMRGYTF
TRBJ2-7 | - | TRBD1 | TRBV6-5 | TGTGCCAGCGCACAGGGGGAGAGGTTGTACGAGCAGTACTTC | CASAQGERLYEQYF
TRBJ2-7 | - | - | TRBV7-9 | TGTGCCAGCAGCTTCGGAAGACTTTCCTACGAGCAGTACTTC | CASSFGRLSYEQYF
TRBJ1-6 | once | TRBD1 | TRBV4-1 | TGCGCCAGCAGCCAAGATGTGGGACAGAAAAATTCACCCCTCCACTTT | CASSQDVGQKNSPLHF
TRBJ1-2 | - | - | TRBV28 | TGTGCCAGCAGTCCCTCAAATAGAGGGTTAGGGGGCTACACCTTC | CASSPSNRGLGGYTF
TRBJ2-2 | - | TRBD2 | TRBV11-3 | TGTGCCAGCAGCAACACATGGGGGCCGGGACTAGGCGTCGGGGAGCTGTTTTTT | CASSNTWGPGLGVGELFF
TRBJ2-3 | - | TRBD1 | TRBV4-1 | TGCGCCAGCAGCCAAGATCTGACAGGGGGCGTTACAGATACGCAGTATTTT | CASSQDLTGGVTDTQYF
TRBJ2-7 | - | TRBD1 | TRBV19 | TGTGCCAGTAGTTCATCCGGGACAGGGTACGAGCAGTACTTC | CASSSSGTGYEQYF
TRBJ1-2 | - | - | TRBV4-1 | TGCGCCAGCAGCCAACCCGCCGGGGAGAGGCGATATGGCTACACCTTC | CASSQPAGERRYGYTF
TRBJ2-5 | once | - | TRBV30 | TGTGCCTCGACACATTTACAAGAGACCCAGTACTTC | CASTHLQETQYF
TRBJ2-7 | - | TRBD2 | TRBV29-1 | TGCAGCGTTCGGGAGGGGAGCTCCTACGAGCAGTACTTC | CSVREGSSYEQYF
TRBJ2-1 | - | - | TRBV7-3 | TGTGCCAGCAGCAAGACAGGCGTCCATGAGCAGTTCTTC | CASSKTGVHEQFF
TRBJ2-7 | - | - | TRBV7-2 | TGTGCCAGCAGCTTGGACATCTACGAGCAGTACTTC | CASSLDIYEQYF
TRBJ1-5 | - | TRBD1 | TRBV15 | TGTGCCACCAGTAGGGACAGTAATAGCAATCAGCCCCAGCATTTT | CATSRDSNSNQPQHF
TRBJ2-3 | once | TRBD2 | TRBV6-2/TRBV6-3 | TGTGCCAGCAGTTACGATCCAGCGGGAGGTTTGGATACGCAGTATTTT | CASSYDPAGGLDTQYF
TRBJ1-2 | - | TRBD1 | TRBV12-3/TRBV12-4 | TGTGCCAGCAGTCATGGACAGGGTGGCGGCTACACCTTC | CASSHGQGGGYTF
TRBJ2-3 | - | TRBD2 | TRBV10-3 | TGTGCCATCAGTGCGAGCGGGAGTGACACGCAGTATTTT | CAISASGSDTQYF
TRBJ1-6 | - | - | TRBV10-3 | TGTGCCATCAGTGAGTCAGCAGGGGACGATAGTTCACCCCTCCACTTT | CAISESAGDDSSPLHF
TRBJ2-3 | - | TRBD2 | TRBV19 | TGTGCCAGTATGGAAACTAGCGGGAGGACAGATACGCAGTATTTT | CASMETSGRTDTQYF
TRBJ1-5 | - | - | TRBV21-1 | TGTGCCAGCAGCAATCGGAGGCGCGGAAGCAATCAGCCCCAGCATTTT | CASSNRRRGSNQPQHF
TRBJ2-7 | few | - | TRBV5-6 | TGTGCCAGCAGCTTGCCGGGAGTCTTTAACGAGCAGTACTTC | CASSLPGVFNEQYF
TRBJ1-2 | - | - | TRBV5-1 | TGCGCCAGCAGCTTTACCCAGGCGAATAACTATGGCTACACCTTC | CASSFTQANNYGYTF
TRBJ1-2 | - | - | TRBV28 | TGTGCCAGCAGCGGTTACTATGGCTACACCTTC | CASSGYYGYTF
TRBJ2-1 | - | TRBD1 | TRBV10-2 | TGCGCCAGCACCGAAGAGGGGACAGGGGGGAGAGGGGAGCAGTTCTTC | CASTEEGTGGRGEQFF
TRBJ2-2 | few | - | TRBV7-9 | TGTGCCAGCAGCTTACCGACTAACACCGGGGAGCTGTTTTTT | CASSLPTNTGELFF
TRBJ2-7 | once | TRBD1 | TRBV18 | TGTGCCAGCTCACCAAGAGACAGGGGGTCGTACGAGCAGTACTTC | CASSPRDRGSYEQYF
TRBJ2-1 | - | TRBD2 | TRBV10-3 | TGTGCCATCAGTGAAGGGGGACTAGCGGGAGTGTCGTACAATGAGCAGTTCTTC | CAISEGGLAGVSYNEQFF
TRBJ2-1 | - | - | TRBV7-9 | TGTGCCAGCAGCTTAGCGCAAGGGAGGTCGTTCTTC | CASSLAQGRSFF
TRBJ2-3 | - | TRBD1 | TRBV2 | TGTGCCAGCACCCAGAGGGAGGGACAGGGGACAGCTCCCAATACGCAGTATTTT | CASTQREGQGTAPNTQYF
TRBJ1-5 | - | TRBD1 | TRBV4-1 | TGCGCCAGCAGTCCACTTCCTGGGACAGCTAGCAATCAGCCCCAGCATTTT | CASSPLPGTASNQPQHF
TRBJ1-3 | - | - | TRBV3-1/TRBV3-2 | TGTGCCAGCAGCCAAGATACGGGGGGCGTCTGGTCGGTTGGAAACACCATATATTTT | CASSQDTGGVWSVGNTIYF
TRBJ1-5 | once | - | TRBV19 | TGTGCCAGTAGTATAGATCGGGTTCCCCATCGGCCCCAGCATTTT | CASSIDRVPHRPQHF
TRBJ2-1 | - | - | TRBV2 | TGTGCCAGCAGTGATTCGGGTATAACCCGCAATGAGCAGTTCTTC | CASSDSGITRNEQFF
TRBJ2-7 | - | - | TRBV7-9 | TGTGCCAGCAGCTTAGCGGCATCTTACGAGCAGTACTTC | CASSLAASYEQYF
TRBJ2-7 | few | TRBD1 | TRBV3-1/TRBV3-2 | TGTGCCAGCAGCCAAGGGACAGGGTCCGAGCAGTACTTC | CASSQGTGSEQYF
TRBJ2-5 | - | TRBD2 | TRBV28 | TGTGCCAGCAGTTTGACTAGCGGGAAACAAGAGACCCAGTACTTC | CASSLTSGKQETQYF
TRBJ2-7 | - | TRBD2 | TRBV25-1 | TGTGCCAGCAGTGAAGATGGCGGGAGGGCCTCCTACGAGCAGTACTTC | CASSEDGGRASYEQYF
TRBJ2-7 | - | - | TRBV21-1 | TGTGCCAGCAGCACAAGGAGGAGTAAGCAGTACTTC | CASSTRRSKQYF
TRBJ1-3 | - | - | TRBV29-1 | TGCAGCGTTGAAGATGTGAGCTCTGGAAACACCATATATTTT | CSVEDVSSGNTIYF
TRBJ2-7 | - | TRBD2 | TRBV6-5 | TGTGCCAGCAACCGACTCGGGACTAGCGGGAGAGTATACTTC | CASNRLGTSGRVYF